This T cell receptor (beta chain) was sequenced during a study of cytomegalovirus exposure and HLA in healthy donors. V lost 2 bases, J lost 1 base, and 9 bases lay in between. This CDR3 comprises 15 residues. CDR1 KGHSH and CDR2 LQKENI come from the germline V gene. Findings and limits, study-wide: Cytomegalovirus-associated status was assigned to fewer than 200 TCR beta chains. One later analysis, an examination of the approximately 130 validation repertoires, found that first-cohort TCR clusters tended to co-occur in them. Reports indicated that the classifier achieved high specificity and sensitivity in diagnosing cytomegalovirus status. Among TCR sequences, most were rare, though some public TCRs appeared in many donors.

Profiled with immunoSEQ multiplex PCR; TCRdb holds only in-frame clones, not every one. The sample has around 54,000 clones; approximately 89% are singletons. As to this clone: Antigen: not known.

The source is a woman aged 18-29 years in good health and CMV-seropositive. Sample: PBMCs. This chain joins TRBV18 and TRBJ1-5; D gene uncertain. The DNA of the CDR3 is TGTGCCAGCTCACCAGGCAGATTGAGCAATCAGCCCCAGCATTTT. Translating it yields CASSPGRLSNQPQHF.